The 14 T cell receptor beta chains below were found in one sample sequenced in a study of blood T cells in healthy people across ages. A second roughly 6 to 11 cycle PCR used barcoded and J-beta primers. One entry per CDR3 protein, called by TCRdb with MiXCR from the 5' RACE reads. The sample carries some 790,000 distinct CDR3 sequences, 25% to 35% recorded once. Sequenced material: blood. These receptors were taken from a woman older than 75 in good health.

On this clonotype: A read error may account for a junction end that differs from germline. The V call is TRBV7-2, the J call TRBJ2-1; the D call may be TRBD1 or TRBD2 (7 bases each). The CDR3 covers 15 residues. Germline V gene sequence: CDR1 SGHTA, CDR2 FQGNSA. The CDR3 bases are TGTGCCAACAGCTTAGAGAGCAGGGGGGGGGGTGAGCAGTTCTTC. Protein: CANSLESRGGGEQFF.

This clonotype was picked up many times. V and J are TRBV7-2 and TRBJ2-7; the D gene is possibly TRBD2 (6 bases). With 1 base removed from V and 2 bases from J, the gap between germline ends came to 15 bases. The CDR3 totals 16 residues. Germline assignment: CDR1 SGHTA and CDR2 FQGNSA. CDR3 sequence (DNA): TGTGCCAGCAGCTTAGATAGCGGTGGGACTCCCTACGAGCAGTACTTC. Translation: CASSLDSGGTPYEQYF.

V usage is TRBV6-2 or TRBV6-3 and J usage is TRBJ2-5, with 9 bases matching TRBD1. The V gene end was trimmed by 6 bases and the J gene end by 2 bases; junction bases not matched to a gene: 7. Looked up from germline, CDR1 is MNHEY and CDR2 is SVGEGT. This CDR3 is built from 15 residues. CDR3 in DNA: TGTGCCAGCAGGTGGGGACAGGGCAAACAAGAGACCCAGTACTTC. This encodes CASRWGQGKQETQYF.

This clonotype showed up just a few times. The rearrangement links TRBV6-6 to TRBJ1-4; 7 bases agree with TRBD1. V lost 6 bases and J lost 0; bases outside the gene matches: 7. This CDR3 comprises 16 residues. The germline V gene encodes CDR1 MNHNY and CDR2 SVGAGI (reference sequence). CDR3 DNA sequence: TGTGCCAGCAGGCAGGGGGGACTTACAACTAATGAAAAACTGTTTTTT. It encodes CASRQGGLTTNEKLFF.

This clonotype was counted ten times or more. One end of the junction is discordant with germline, which a read error may explain. This sequence joins TRBV7-2 and TRBJ2-5, with no clear D. The CDR3 extends over 13 amino acids. CDR1 is SGHTA, CDR2 FQGNSA, per germline. The chain's CDR3 is CASSLALQETQYF. DNA of the CDR3: TGTGCTAGCAGCTTAGCTCTTCAAGAGACCCAGTACTTC. Drawing the rest from reference TRBV7-2 and TRBJ2-5, the complete variable domain is GAGVSQSPSNKVTEKGKDVELRCDPISGHTALYWYRQSLGQGLEFLIYFQGNSAPDKSGLPSDRFSAERTGGSVSTLTIQRTQQEDSAVYLCASSLALQETQYFGPGTRLLVL.

The chain combines TRBV7-9 with TRBJ2-1; a weak D match, TRBD1 (6 bases). V lost 5 bases and J 8 bases, leaving 22 bases between the germline ends. From germline, CDR1 is SEHNR and CDR2 FQNEAQ (reference sequence). The CDR3 sequence is 16 residues long. The CDR3 bases are TGTGCCAGCAGCGCAACCGTGGGGGCCGCGGGCGATGAGCAGTTCTTC. This sequence encodes CASSATVGAAGDEQFF. Together with reference TRBV7-9 and TRBJ2-1, the CDR3 gives the full variable domain: DTGVSQNPRHKITKRGQNVTFRCDPISEHNRLYWYRQTLGQGPEFLTYFQNEAQLEKSRLLSDRFSAERPKGSFSTLEIQRTEQGDSAMYLCASSATVGAAGDEQFFGPGTRLTVL.

Only a few counts were recorded for this clonotype. One end of the junction does not line up with germline, which may come from a read error. The chain uses TRBV5-6 and TRBJ1-1; possibly TRBD1 for D (6 bases). The V gene's germline CDR1 is SGHDT and CDR2 YYEEEE. The CDR3 contains 14 residues. The CDR3 reads CAGSSQGWDTEAFF. Written as DNA, the CDR3 is TGTGCCGGCAGCTCACAGGGATGGGACACTGAAGCTTTCTTT.

This clonotype was seen ten or more times. The chain combines TRBV29-1 with TRBJ2-3; D is ambiguous. The CDR3 runs to 12 residues. Germline assignment: CDR1 SQVTM and CDR2 ANQGSEA. V shed 3 bases and J shed 2 bases, with 6 bases lying between them. CDR3 sequence reads: CSVDSNTDTQYF. Here the CDR3 DNA reads TGCAGCGTTGACTCCAACACAGATACGCAGTATTTT.

V is TRBV5-1 and J is TRBJ2-3; D possibly corresponds to TRBD2 (6 bases). The CDR3 is made up of 13 amino acids. V shed 4 bases and J shed 5 bases, with 11 bases lying between them. CDR1 is SGHRS, CDR2 YFSETQ, per germline. This chain's CDR3 is CASSAQEGDTQYF. CDR3 DNA sequence: TGCGCCAGCAGCGCACAGGAGGGAGATACGCAGTATTTT.

This clonotype was seen repeatedly, ten times or more. The V gene is TRBV7-2, the J gene TRBJ1-2; D is unclear. The CDR3 is 13 residues long. The V and J ends lost 1 base and 8 bases respectively, with 11 bases between them. Germline lookup yields CDR1 SGHTA and CDR2 FQGNSA. The CDR3 bases are TGTGCCAGCAGCTTAGGGCGGGCTTGGGGCTACACCTTC. It specifies CASSLGRAWGYTF.

CDR3 region: CASSSSTGTGRNIQYF. DNA for the CDR3: TGTGCCAGCAGCTCATCAACCGGGACAGGGAGGAACATTCAGTACTTC. J is TRBJ2-4 and V is TRBV7-3, with 9 bases fitting TRBD1. The CDR3 length is 16 residues. V lost 4 bases and J lost 7; bases outside the gene matches: 11. Germline-derived CDR1 and CDR2 are SGHTA and FQGTGA.

On this clonotype: Germline and junction disagree at one end, which may indicate a read error. The V and J genes are TRBV29-1 and TRBJ1-4; TRBD1 might be the D (5 bases). Germline CDR1 and CDR2: SQVTM and ANQGSEA. CDR3 size: 13 residues. CDR3 sequence reads: CSVGVQANEKRFF. In nucleotides, the CDR3 is TGCAGCGTCGGGGTACAGGCTAATGAAAAACGGTTTTTT.

The rearrangement uses TRBV6-1 and TRBJ2-2; D unclear. The germline CDR1 and CDR2 sequences are MNHNS and SASEGT. V lost 8 bases to trimming and J lost 2 bases, with 9 bases between them. CDR3 size: 13 residues. In DNA form, the CDR3 reads TGTGCCAGCGTGAAGGAAAACACCGGGGAGCTGTTTTTT. As protein: CASVKENTGELFF.

The table lists this clonotype with a few counts. The gene calls are TRBV6-1 and TRBJ2-2; possibly TRBD1 or TRBD2 for D (5 bases each). This CDR3 region has 13 residues. V was cut by 6 bases and J by 7 bases, with 12 bases left in between. Per germline, CDR1 MNHNS and CDR2 SASEGT. The CDR3 nucleotides are TGTGCCAGCAGCACAGAGGGGCTCGGGGAGCTGTTTTTT. Translating it yields CASSTEGLGELFF.